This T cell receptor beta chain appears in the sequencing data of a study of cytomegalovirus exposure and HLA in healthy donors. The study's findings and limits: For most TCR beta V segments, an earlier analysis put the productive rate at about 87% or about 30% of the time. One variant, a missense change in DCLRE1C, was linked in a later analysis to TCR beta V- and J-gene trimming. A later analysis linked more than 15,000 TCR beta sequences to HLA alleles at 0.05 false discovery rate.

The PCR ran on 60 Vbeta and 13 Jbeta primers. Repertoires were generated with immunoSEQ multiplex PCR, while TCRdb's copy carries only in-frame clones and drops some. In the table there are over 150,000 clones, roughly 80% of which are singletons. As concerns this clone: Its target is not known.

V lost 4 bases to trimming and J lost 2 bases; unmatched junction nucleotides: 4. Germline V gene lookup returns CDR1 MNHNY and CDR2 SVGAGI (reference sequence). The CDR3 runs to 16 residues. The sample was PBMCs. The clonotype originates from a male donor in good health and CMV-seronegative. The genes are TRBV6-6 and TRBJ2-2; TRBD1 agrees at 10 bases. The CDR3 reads CASSSRDRGNTGELFF. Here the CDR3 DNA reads TGTGCCAGCAGTTCCCGGGACAGGGGTAACACCGGGGAGCTGTTTTTT.